Following are 23 T cell receptor beta chains from one sample sequenced in a study of cytomegalovirus exposure and HLA in healthy donors. The primer mix had 60 Vbeta and 13 Jbeta primers. Only in-frame clones appear in the TCRdb table, and some are missing; sequencing was by immunoSEQ multiplex PCR. The profile shows 180,000 or so clones, 72% of them singletons. The sequenced sample was PBMCs. These receptors originate from a human donor in good health.

The chain joins TRBV4-3 to TRBJ1-4; 8 bases agree with TRBD1. The length of the CDR3 is 16 residues. The V gene's germline CDR1 is LGHNA and CDR2 YSLEER. With V trimmed by 3 bases and J by 4 bases, 7 bases remained unmatched. CDR3 amino acids: CASSQDGTGLNEKLFF. The CDR3 bases are TGCGCCAGCAGCCAGGACGGGACAGGACTTAATGAAAAACTGTTTTTT.

The chain has TRBV6-1 and TRBJ1-1, with D possibly being TRBD1 (6 bases). Germline CDR1 is MNHNS and CDR2 is SASEGT. V lost 6 bases and J lost 2, with 10 bases in between. The CDR3 contains 13 residues. This CDR3 reads CASSQGRNTEAFF. The CDR3 bases are TGTGCCAGCAGCCAGGGGCGAAACACTGAAGCTTTCTTT.

The rearrangement joins TRBV7-6 to TRBJ2-6, with TRBD1 identical over 10 bases. V lost 8 bases to trimming and J lost 0 bases; unmatched junction nucleotides: 13. This CDR3 is 19 amino acids long. Germline V CDR1 and CDR2: SGHVS, FNYEAQ. The CDR3, as DNA: TGTGCCAGCTTGGGGTCTGGGACAGGGGTATACTCTGGGGCCAACGTCCTGACTTTC. Its protein product is CASLGSGTGVYSGANVLTF.

Regarding this clone: A read error may account for a junction end that differs from germline. CDR3 sequence reads: CASSARRTGHF. Here the CDR3 DNA reads TGTGCCAGCAGCGCCCGGCGGACAGGACACTTC. The chain is built from TRBV7-8 and TRBJ2-5; 7 nucleotides match TRBD1. Germline V lookup: CDR1 SGHVS, CDR2 FQNEAQ. The CDR3 is 11 residues long.

The rearrangement uses TRBV6-5 and TRBJ2-4; perhaps TRBD1 as D (7 bases). CDR3 size: 14 residues. CDR1 is MNHEY, CDR2 SVGAGI, per germline. Trimming shortened V by 6 bases and J by 6 bases, and 15 bases separated the two germline ends. DNA of the CDR3: TGTGCCAGCAGCCGCCCAGGGGGGCGAAACATTCAGTACTTC. It translates to CASSRPGGRNIQYF.

J is TRBJ1-2 and V is TRBV9, with unresolved D. There are 14 residues in the CDR3. Trimming took 4 bases from V and 1 from J, leaving 11 bases between them. The germline V gene encodes CDR1 SGDLS and CDR2 YYNGEE. The chain's CDR3 is CASSSLRGNYGYTF. CDR3 nucleotides: TGTGCCAGCAGCTCCCTGCGGGGTAACTATGGCTACACCTTC.

The chain couples TRBV5-1 to TRBJ1-4; 8 nucleotides match TRBD1. CDR3 length equals 15 residues. Germline CDR1 is SGHRS and CDR2 is YFSETQ. With V trimmed by 4 bases and J by 2 bases, 4 bases remained unmatched. The CDR3 DNA reads as TGCGCCAGCAGCGAACGACAGGGGACTAATGAAAAACTGTTTTTT. Protein sequence: CASSERQGTNEKLFF.

The V gene is TRBV5-5, the J gene TRBJ1-1; possibly TRBD1 for D (5 bases). This CDR3 is built from 15 residues. The V and J ends lost 0 bases and 4 bases respectively, with 13 bases between them. Germline V gives CDR1 SGHKS, CDR2 YYEKEE (reference sequence). Here the CDR3 DNA reads TGTGCCAGCAGCTTGGGGTGGGGGAGGGGCACTGAAGCTTTCTTT. Encoded protein: CASSLGWGRGTEAFF. The complete variable domain, with remaining parts taken from reference TRBV5-5 and TRBJ1-1, reads DAGVTQSPTHLIKTRGQQVTLRCSPISGHKSVSWYQQVLGQGPQFIFQYYEKEERGRGNFPDRFSARQFPNYSSELNVNALLLGDSALYLCASSLGWGRGTEAFFGQGTRLTVV.

V gene TRBV2 combines with J gene TRBJ2-5, with 7 bases identical to TRBD1. The CDR3 contains 14 residues. V lost 5 bases, J lost 1 base, and 4 bases stayed unmatched. The germline V gene has CDR1 SNHLY and CDR2 FYNNEI. CDR3 loop: CASSPQGVQETQYF. The CDR3 nucleotides are TGTGCCAGCAGTCCGCAGGGGGTCCAAGAGACCCAGTACTTC.

This clone appeared a few times. This sequence joins TRBV6-5 and TRBJ2-2, with a tentative D call TRBD2 (6 bases). The V gene lost 1 base and the J gene lost 4 bases, with 10 bases spanning the gap. CDR1 is MNHEY, CDR2 SVGAGI, per germline. The CDR3 is made up of 15 amino acids. CDR3 loop: CASSYWLASTGELFF. The CDR3 nucleotides read TGTGCCAGCAGTTACTGGCTAGCGAGCACCGGGGAGCTGTTTTTT.

The CDR3, as DNA: TGCGCCAGCAGCTTGACCGGGATATCTGGAAACACCATATATTTT. It encodes CASSLTGISGNTIYF. This chain joins TRBV4-1 and TRBJ1-3, with unresolved D. Germline CDR1 MGHRA, CDR2 YSYEKL. The CDR3 has 15 residues. V was cut by 5 bases and J by 1 base, with 12 bases left in between.

CDR3 DNA sequence: TGTGCCAGCAGCTTTCTGACAGGGGAGGAAAGCACTGAAGCTTTCTTT. It translates to CASSFLTGEESTEAFF. This chain links TRBV7-6 with TRBJ1-1; the match to TRBD1 covers 8 bases. There are 16 residues in the CDR3. The germline CDR1 and CDR2 sequences are SGHVS and FNYEAQ. J gave up 4 bases and V 3 bases, and 10 bases lay outside the gene matches.

This clone was counted a few times. This chain uses TRBV5-5 with TRBJ2-7, with D perhaps TRBD2 (6 bases). The CDR3 spans 14 residues. V was trimmed by 0 bases and J by 2 bases, leaving 9 bases between them. Germline CDR1 reads SGHKS; CDR2 reads YYEKEE (reference sequence). The CDR3 region is CASSLVGGPYEQYF. The CDR3 DNA sequence: TGTGCCAGCAGCTTGGTCGGGGGTCCCTACGAGCAGTACTTC.

The chain recombines TRBV4-3 with TRBJ1-2; maybe TRBD1 (6 bases). The germline gives CDR1 LGHNA, CDR2 YSLEER. Trimming pared 2 bases from V and 5 bases from J, leaving 21 bases between. The CDR3 is 17 amino acids. The CDR3 is CASSQTHTGNVGYGYTF. The CDR3 DNA reads as TGCGCCAGCAGCCAAACACACACAGGGAACGTTGGGTATGGCTACACCTTC.

This clone was detected a few times. This chain joins TRBV4-1 and TRBJ1-1, with 8 bases matching TRBD1. The V segment lost 1 base and the J segment 4 bases; nucleotides outside the gene matches: 8. Germline-derived CDR1 and CDR2 are MGHRA and YSYEKL. The CDR3 is 16 residues long. CDR3 DNA: TGCGCCAGCAGCCAAGTCAGGGGGCGCGTGGGCACTGAAGCTTTCTTT. Amino acids: CASSQVRGRVGTEAFF.

This clone appeared once. The rearrangement uses TRBV4-3 and TRBJ2-3; weak D call: TRBD2 (7 bases). The germline V gene has CDR1 LGHNA and CDR2 YSLEER. CDR3 size: 13 residues. Trimming pared 0 bases from V and 10 bases from J, leaving 11 bases between. The CDR3 is CASSQDRGGAQYF. CDR3 nucleotides: TGCGCCAGCAGCCAAGATCGAGGGGGGGCGCAGTATTTT.

V is TRBV25-1 and J is TRBJ1-1; D gene unclear. This CDR3 has 14 amino acids. CDR1 MGHDK and CDR2 SYGVNS come from the germline V gene. V was pared by 4 bases and J by 0 bases, with 9 bases between. The CDR3 nucleotides read TGTGCCAGCAGTGCGGGTTTCATGAACACTGAAGCTTTCTTT. Translating gives CASSAGFMNTEAFF. The variable domain in full, with the rest retrieved from reference TRBV25-1 and TRBJ1-1, is EADIYQTPRYLVIGTGKKITLECSQTMGHDKMYWYQQDPGMELHLIHYSYGVNSTEKGDLSSESTVSRIRTEHFPLTLESARPSHTSQYLCASSAGFMNTEAFFGQGTRLTVV.

The chain couples TRBV7-3 to TRBJ2-2, with 12 bases identical to TRBD2. Trimming at V came to 4 bases and at J to 3 bases, leaving 6 bases not matched to a gene. CDR3 length: 17 residues. Germline assignment: CDR1 SGHTA and CDR2 FQGTGA. CDR3 in amino acids: CASSSSPSGGDTGELFF. As DNA, the CDR3 is TGTGCCAGCAGCTCCAGCCCTAGCGGGGGGGACACCGGGGAGCTGTTTTTT.

The chain employs TRBV6-5 and TRBJ2-5; D gene ambiguous. Between the trimmed V and J ends, which lost 6 bases and 3 bases, there was a span of 11 bases. CDR1 MNHEY and CDR2 SVGAGI come from the germline V gene. The CDR3 runs 13 residues. This CDR3 reads CASSPTSEETQYF. The DNA for the CDR3 is TGTGCCAGCAGCCCTACAAGCGAAGAGACCCAGTACTTC.

This chain connects TRBV15 to TRBJ1-5; D ambiguous. The V and J ends lost 1 base and 1 base respectively, with 11 bases between them. Germline V gene sequence: CDR1 LNHNV, CDR2 YYDKDF (reference sequence). The CDR3 is 16 residues long. The CDR3 spells CATSRGLPLSNQPQHF. The CDR3 DNA reads as TGTGCCACCAGCAGAGGGCTGCCCCTCAGCAATCAGCCCCAGCATTTT.

The chain joins TRBV9 to TRBJ2-1; 12 nucleotides agree with TRBD2. Germline V gives CDR1 SGDLS, CDR2 YYNGEE. This CDR3 has 20 amino acids. The junction had 24 bases not matched to a gene; V was cut back by 4 bases and J by 10 bases. The CDR3 region is CASSLRDPSGGAFPLGEQFF. The CDR3 region has the DNA TGTGCCAGCAGCTTGAGGGATCCTAGCGGGGGGGCGTTTCCCCTTGGGGAGCAGTTCTTC.

Points on this clone: A junction boundary mismatches the germline segment, possibly from a read error. The chain employs TRBV7-7 and TRBJ2-5, with 8 bases lining up with TRBD2. Per germline, CDR1 SSHAT and CDR2 FNYEAQ (reference sequence). The CDR3 length is 14 residues. The CDR3 nucleotides are TGTGCTAGCAGCCCGGGGGGGCCAGGAGAGACCCAGTACTTC. This translates into CASSPGGPGETQYF.

The chain has TRBV25-1 and TRBJ1-1, with 8 positions matching TRBD1. CDR3 length: 13 amino acids. The V gene's germline CDR1 is MGHDK and CDR2 SYGVNS. Unmatched junction bases numbered 2, after V lost 4 bases and J lost 4 bases. The CDR3 coding sequence is TGTGCCAGCAGTGTCCAGGGGGCCACTGAAGCTTTCTTT. The encoded protein is CASSVQGATEAFF.